This T cell receptor beta chain was captured by sequencing in a study of blood T cell repertoires in COVID-19. The table lists this clone with a count of one. The protocol was immunoSEQ multiplex PCR, while the TCRdb copy is restricted to in-frame clones and leaves out a portion. The sample shows 150,000 to 200,000 clones, approximately 81% of them seen only once. Seattle-derived patients entered the study during active infection and were followed longitudinally. Sequenced: peripheral blood. The TCR sequence derives from a person aged 70 to 79 with COVID-19, enrolled during active disease.

The CDR3 coding sequence is TGTGCCAGTAGTAGCCCGGGACTAGCGTCGACCGGGGAGCTGTTTTTT. This encodes CASSSPGLASTGELFF. The rearrangement joins TRBV19 to TRBJ2-2, with 10 bases fitting TRBD2. This CDR3 has 16 amino acids. J lost 5 bases, V lost 4 bases, and 7 bases had no gene match. From germline, CDR1 is LNHDA and CDR2 SQIVND (reference sequence).